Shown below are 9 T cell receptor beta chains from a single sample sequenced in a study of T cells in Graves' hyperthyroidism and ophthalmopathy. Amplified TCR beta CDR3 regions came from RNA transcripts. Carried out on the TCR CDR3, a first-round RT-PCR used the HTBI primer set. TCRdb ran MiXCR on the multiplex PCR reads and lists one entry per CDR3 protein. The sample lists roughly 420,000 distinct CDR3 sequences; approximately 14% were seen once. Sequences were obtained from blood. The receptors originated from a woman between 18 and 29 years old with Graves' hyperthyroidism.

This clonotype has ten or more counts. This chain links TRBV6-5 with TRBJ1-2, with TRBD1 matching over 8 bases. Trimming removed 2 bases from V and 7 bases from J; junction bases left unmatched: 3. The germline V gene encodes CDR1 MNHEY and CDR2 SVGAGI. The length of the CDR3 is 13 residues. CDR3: CASSYGQGAGYTF. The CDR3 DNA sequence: TGTGCCAGCAGTTACGGGCAGGGGGCTGGCTACACCTTC.

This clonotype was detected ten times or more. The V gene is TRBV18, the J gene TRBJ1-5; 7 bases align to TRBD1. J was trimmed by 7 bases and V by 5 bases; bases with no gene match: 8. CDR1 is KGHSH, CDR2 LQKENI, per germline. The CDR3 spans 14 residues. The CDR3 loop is CASSAGTVGQPQHF. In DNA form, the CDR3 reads TGTGCCAGCTCAGCAGGGACAGTTGGGCAGCCCCAGCATTTT.

The CDR3 DNA follows: TGTGCCAGCTCACCCTTCGGGACAGGGCTCGGAAACACCATATATTTT. Translated: CASSPFGTGLGNTIYF. This chain joins TRBV18 and TRBJ1-3, with 9 bases lining up with TRBD1. Germline-derived CDR1 and CDR2 are KGHSH and LQKENI. V lost 3 bases and J lost 4; bases outside the gene matches: 7. The CDR3 extends over 16 amino acids.

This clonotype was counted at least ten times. DNA for the CDR3: TGTGCCCGGGGACAGGGCGGCAACTATGGCTACACCTTC. Translating gives CARGQGGNYGYTF. This chain uses TRBV30 with TRBJ1-2; 9 bases match TRBD1. CDR1 GTSNPN and CDR2 SVGIG come from the germline V gene (reference sequence). The CDR3 consists of 13 residues. With V trimmed by 8 bases and J by 2 bases, 6 bases remained unmatched.

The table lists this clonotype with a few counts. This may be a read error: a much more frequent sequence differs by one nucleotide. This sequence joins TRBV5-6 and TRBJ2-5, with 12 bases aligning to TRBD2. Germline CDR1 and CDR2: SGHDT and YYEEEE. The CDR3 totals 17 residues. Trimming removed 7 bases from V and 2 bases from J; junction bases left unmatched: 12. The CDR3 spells CASSSARLAGVQETQYF. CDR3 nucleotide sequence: TGTGCCAGCTCCTCCGCCCGACTAGCGGGGGTTCAAGAGACCCAGTACTTC.

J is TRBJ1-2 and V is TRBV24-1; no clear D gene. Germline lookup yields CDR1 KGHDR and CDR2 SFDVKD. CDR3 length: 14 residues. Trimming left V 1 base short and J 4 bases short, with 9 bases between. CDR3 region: CATSDFKSVYGYTF. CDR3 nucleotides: TGTGCCACCAGTGATTTTAAGTCGGTCTATGGCTACACCTTC.

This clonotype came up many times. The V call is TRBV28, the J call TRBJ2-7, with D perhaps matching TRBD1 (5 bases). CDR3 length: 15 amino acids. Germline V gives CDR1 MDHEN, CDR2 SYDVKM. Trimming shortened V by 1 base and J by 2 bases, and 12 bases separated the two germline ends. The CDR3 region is CASSLFQGPPYEQYF. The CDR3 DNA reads TGTGCCAGCAGTTTATTCCAGGGCCCTCCCTACGAGCAGTACTTC.

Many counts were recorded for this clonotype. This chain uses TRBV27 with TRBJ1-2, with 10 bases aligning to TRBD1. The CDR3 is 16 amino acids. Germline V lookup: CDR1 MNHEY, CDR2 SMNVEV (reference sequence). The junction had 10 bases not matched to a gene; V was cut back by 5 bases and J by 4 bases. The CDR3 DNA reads TGTGCCAGCAGTCGTGGACAGGGGGGCTTTCCCTATGGCTACACCTTC. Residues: CASSRGQGGFPYGYTF.

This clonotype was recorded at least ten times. The CDR3 region has the DNA TGTGCCAGCAGCTGGAGCGGGGGTAGTCGAGATACGCAGTATTTT. It is translated as CASSWSGGSRDTQYF. The chain combines TRBV7-2 with TRBJ2-3; 8 bases map to TRBD2. The CDR3 extends over 15 amino acids. The V and J ends lost 4 bases and 5 bases, in that order; junction bases with no gene match: 8. Per the germline V gene, CDR1 is SGHTA and CDR2 is FQGNSA.